This T cell receptor beta chain was profiled in a study of human T cells and chemical hapten exposure. TCRdb ran MiXCR on the RACE reads and lists one entry per CDR3 protein. The sample has roughly 100,000 distinct CDR3 sequences, approximately 12% seen once; the top ten hold around 1.5%. Notes on the study in general: High-frequency TCRs, those above 1 in 1000, stayed the same after DPC sensitization.

V was shortened by 8 bases and J by 9 bases, with 13 bases between the two germline ends. The CDR3 sequence is 11 residues long. CDR1 is MNHEY and CDR2 is SVGAGI in the germline V gene. This sample's time point: pre-sensitization, week 0. Noted treatment: therapeutic diphenylcyclopropenone sensitization with weekly scalp DPC. Comments on this clonotype: Its antigen remains unidentified.

The starting material was whole blood, obtained in connection with sensitization to the hapten diphenylcyclopropenone (DPC). This sequence originates from a woman in her 50s with alopecia areata. Some clones in this sample may be carry-over from other donors' samples. The chain recombines TRBV6-5 with TRBJ1-1; D is undetermined. CDR3 bases: TGTGCCAGCTCCGATGGGTATAAAGCTTTCTTT. Protein sequence: CASSDGYKAFF.